This entry lists 17 T cell receptor beta chains sequenced from one sample in a study of CD8 T cells in Susac syndrome. RNA amounts of about 0.5 to 1 ug underwent reverse transcription with random hexamers. MiXCR, applied by TCRdb to the immunoSEQ multiplex PCR reads, yields one record per CDR3 protein. The data show more than 65,000 distinct CDR3 sequences, with over 90% seen just once and roughly 0.25% held by the top ten. Sequencing was carried out using CD8+ T cells from PBMCs. Every receptor here comes from a human donor in good health.

The V and J genes are TRBV29-1 and TRBJ1-1; possible D gene TRBD1, 5 bases. Germline values: CDR1 SQVTM, CDR2 ANQGSEA. V lost 5 bases to trimming and J lost 1 base, with 11 bases between them. The CDR3 totals 13 residues. This chain's CDR3 is CSVCGGRNTEAFF. As DNA, the CDR3 is TGCAGCGTTTGCGGGGGACGGAACACTGAAGCTTTCTTT. The full variable domain, rest sourced from reference TRBV29-1 and TRBJ1-1, is SAVISQKPSRDICQRGTSLTIQCQVDSQVTMMFWYRQQPGQSLTLIATANQGSEATYESGFVIDKFPISRPNLTFSTLTVSNMSPEDSSIYLCSVCGGRNTEAFFGQGTRLTVV.

V usage is TRBV28 and J usage is TRBJ1-2; possible D gene TRBD1, 5 bases. V was clipped by 3 bases and J by 4 bases, with 9 bases between them. Germline CDR1 is MDHEN and CDR2 is SYDVKM. The CDR3 has 13 amino acids. The CDR3 nucleotides are TGTGCCAGCAGTTTGGGGCAGCCCTATGGCTACACCTTC. This translates into CASSLGQPYGYTF.

The table lists this clonotype with a few counts. The genes are TRBV4-1 and TRBJ1-6; unclear D gene. This CDR3 comprises 12 residues. From germline, CDR1 is MGHRA and CDR2 YSYEKL. Trimming removed 0 bases at V and 8 bases at J, with 2 bases between. The CDR3 loop reads CASSQDHSPLHF. In nucleotides, the CDR3 is TGCGCCAGCAGCCAAGATCATTCACCCCTCCACTTT.

This clonotype was seen only once. The J gene is TRBJ1-4, the V gene TRBV13; D is unclear. V was pared by 2 bases and J by 5 bases, with 9 bases between. The germline V gene encodes CDR1 PRHDT and CDR2 FYEKMQ (reference sequence). This CDR3 is 14 amino acids long. CDR3 protein: CASSLRGWNEKLFF. The CDR3 region has the DNA TGTGCCAGCAGCTTACGGGGATGGAATGAAAAACTGTTTTTT.

The rearrangement joins TRBV28 to TRBJ2-1, with TRBD2 as a possible D gene (5 bases). V was trimmed by 6 bases and J by 10 bases, leaving 13 bases between them. Germline V gene data show CDR1 as MDHEN and CDR2 as SYDVKM. There are 12 residues in the CDR3. The CDR3 loop is CASSFTRSEQFF. In DNA, the CDR3 is TGTGCCAGCAGCTTTACTAGGAGCGAGCAGTTCTTC.

This rearrangement joins TRBV12-3 or TRBV12-4 to TRBJ2-1; D is unclear. Trimming cost V 2 bases and J 7 bases, with 12 bases left between them. The CDR3 length is 14 residues. As DNA, the CDR3 is TGTGCCAGCAGTTTACTAGGATTGGTAAATGAGCAGTTCTTC. Its translation is CASSLLGLVNEQFF.

J is TRBJ2-7 and V is TRBV29-1, with D perhaps TRBD2 (6 bases). CDR3 size: 13 residues. Germline CDR1 reads SQVTM; CDR2 reads ANQGSEA. Deletions cut 4 bases from V and 7 bases from J, with 17 bases between. This CDR3 is CSVGAGSVREQYF. CDR3 DNA: TGCAGCGTTGGGGCGGGGTCGGTAAGGGAGCAGTACTTC.

The CDR3 sequence: CASATTGLETQYF. CDR3 nucleotides: TGTGCTAGTGCTACGACAGGGCTAGAGACCCAGTACTTC. This sequence joins TRBV12-5 and TRBJ2-5, with 7 bases fitting TRBD1. Germline lookup yields CDR1 LGHNT and CDR2 FRNRAP. The trim removed 7 bases at V and 4 bases at J, leaving 6 bases unmatched. The CDR3 contains 13 residues.

This clonotype was picked up one time. CDR3 coding DNA: TGTGCCAGCAGCTACACAGGGGCTAGCACAGATACGCAGTATTTT. Its translation is CASSYTGASTDTQYF. The chain is built from TRBV7-3 and TRBJ2-3, with 7 bases matching TRBD1. In germline, CDR1 is SGHTA, CDR2 FQGTGA. The CDR3 runs to 15 residues. V was clipped by 4 bases and J by 0 bases; unmatched bases: 4.

This chain uses TRBV28 with TRBJ2-7; D perhaps matches TRBD2 (5 bases). The CDR3 is 13 residues long. The V gene lost 2 bases and the J gene lost 3 bases, with 8 bases spanning the gap. Germline V CDR1 and CDR2: MDHEN, SYDVKM. The CDR3 region is CASSLVGDYEQYV. The DNA for the CDR3 is TGTGCCAGCAGTTTAGTGGGAGACTACGAGCAGTACGTC.

This sequence joins TRBV14 and TRBJ2-7; TRBD1 matches at 7 bases. V lost 5 bases and J lost 6; bases outside the gene matches: 4. CDR3 length: 12 amino acids. Germline V gene sequence: CDR1 SGHDN, CDR2 FVKESK. The chain's CDR3 is CASSETGIEQYV. The CDR3 DNA reads as TGTGCCAGCAGCGAGACAGGGATCGAGCAGTACGTC.

The chain carries TRBV14 and TRBJ1-6; D possibly corresponds to TRBD1 (6 bases). The germline V and J ends were trimmed by 2 bases and 9 bases, with 14 bases remaining between them. CDR1 is SGHDN and CDR2 is FVKESK in the germline V gene. CDR3 length: 15 residues. CDR3 residues: CASSQQRQDGSPLHF. The DNA of the CDR3 is TGTGCCAGCAGCCAACAGAGACAGGACGGTTCACCCCTCCACTTT.

CDR3 in amino acids: CASSRQGAQETQYF. The CDR3, as DNA: TGTGCCAGCAGCCGACAGGGGGCGCAGGAGACCCAGTACTTC. The V and J genes are TRBV3-1 and TRBJ2-5; 10 nucleotides agree with TRBD1. The junction had 4 bases not matched to a gene; V was cut back by 4 bases and J by 5 bases. The CDR3 has 14 residues. Germline-derived CDR1 and CDR2 are LGHDT and YNNKEL (reference sequence).

The V and J genes are TRBV29-1 and TRBJ1-1; D is unclear. V was pared by 5 bases and J by 1 base, with 14 bases between. CDR3 length: 14 residues. CDR1 and CDR2 from the germline V gene are SQVTM and ANQGSEA. In DNA, the CDR3 is TGCAGCGTTCCAGGCGTCGCTGGGAACACTGAAGCTTTCTTT. Its translation is CSVPGVAGNTEAFF.

This chain links TRBV6-5 with TRBJ2-1, with 8 nucleotides matching TRBD2. Germline CDR1 is MNHEY and CDR2 is SVGAGI. This CDR3 contains 15 residues. After removal of 0 bases from V and 8 bases from J, the junction contained 6 bases not matched to a gene. CDR3 DNA: TGTGCCAGCAGTTACTCTTGGACTAGCAGGGATGAGCAGTTCTTC. It is translated as CASSYSWTSRDEQFF.

V is TRBV4-1 and J is TRBJ2-7; 7 bases map to TRBD1. Germline V CDR1 and CDR2: MGHRA, YSYEKL. With V trimmed by 4 bases and J by 4 bases, 7 bases remained unmatched. This CDR3 contains 14 residues. As DNA, the CDR3 is TGCGCCAGCAGCCTCCCAGGGGGTCCGTACGAGCAGTACTTC. Its protein is CASSLPGGPYEQYF.

The chain links TRBV29-1 to TRBJ1-1; the match to TRBD1 covers 8 bases. There are 17 residues in the CDR3. With 1 base clipped from V and 4 bases from J, the junction kept 14 bases outside the gene matches. Germline CDR1 reads SQVTM; CDR2 reads ANQGSEA. The CDR3 spells CSVEVGQGVLPGTEAFF. The DNA for the CDR3 is TGCAGCGTTGAAGTCGGACAGGGCGTCCTCCCGGGCACTGAAGCTTTCTTT.